This TCR beta chain was obtained from a study of breast tumors, draining lymph nodes, adjacent tissues. This CDR3 spans 14 amino acids. Germline V lookup: CDR1 LNHDA, CDR2 SQIVND (reference sequence). With respect to this clonotype: The antigen is unknown. An end of the junction does not agree with germline; a read error may underlie this.

The lymph nodes were axillary draining lymph nodes from breast cancer patients. Findings of the study overall: Tumor T cell lymph node origin was a supported hypothesis, not proven. Most tumor T cells seemingly derive from lymph node, then expand in tumor. Compared with lymph nodes, tumors were less diverse; compared with nontumor tissue, more.

TCRdb called the multiplex PCR reads again in MiXCR, with one record for every CDR3 protein. The sample comprises 130,000 or so distinct CDR3 sequences, more than 20% of which are singletons, and roughly 2.5% rests with the top ten. This clonotype was obtained from a female donor with breast cancer. Some clones in this sample may be carry-over from other donors' samples. This chain joins TRBV19 and TRBJ2-7, with TRBD2 matching over 13 bases. Sample: axillary lymph node tissue. This chain's CDR3 is CDSSRTSGSYEQYF. The CDR3, as DNA: TGTGACAGTAGTCGGACTAGCGGGAGCTACGAGCAGTACTTC.